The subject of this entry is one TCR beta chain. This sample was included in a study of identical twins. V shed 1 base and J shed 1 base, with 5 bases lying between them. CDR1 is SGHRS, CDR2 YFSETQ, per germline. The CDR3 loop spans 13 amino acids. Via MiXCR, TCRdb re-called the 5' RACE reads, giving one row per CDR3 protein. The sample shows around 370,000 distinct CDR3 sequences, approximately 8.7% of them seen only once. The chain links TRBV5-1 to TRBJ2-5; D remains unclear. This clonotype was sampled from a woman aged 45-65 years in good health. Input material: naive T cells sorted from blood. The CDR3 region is CASSLRIQETQYF. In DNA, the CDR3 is TGCGCCAGCAGCTTGCGTATCCAAGAGACCCAGTACTTC.